Each of the 8 T cell receptor beta chains below was sequenced from the same sample in a study of shared clonotypes between healthy human individuals. Profiling relied on immunoSEQ multiplex PCR, and the TCRdb table lists in-frame clones only, not all of them. The sample lists around 2.1 million clones, about 92% occurring once. CD8 cells classed as naive were CD45RO-negative and positively selected for CCR7, excluding terminally differentiated effector memory CD45RA+ cells. The sequencing sample was made of naive CD8+ T cells from PBMCs. These receptors all come from a man aged 18 to 29 in good health. Some clones in this sample may be carry-over from other donors' samples.

V is TRBV27 and J is TRBJ1-2; D unclear. V lost 2 bases, J lost 2 bases, and 12 bases lay in between. In germline, CDR1 is MNHEY, CDR2 SMNVEV (reference sequence). This CDR3 has 15 residues. In nucleotides, the CDR3 is TGTGCCAGCAGTTTAGGGGTGAGCCCAAACTATGGCTACACCTTC. It encodes CASSLGVSPNYGYTF.

The gene calls are TRBV7-6 and TRBJ2-7; 7 nucleotides match TRBD2. The ends lost 0 bases at V and 3 bases at J; junction bases unmatched: 11. This CDR3 has 17 residues. Germline V lookup: CDR1 SGHVS, CDR2 FNYEAQ. In DNA, the CDR3 is TGTGCCAGCAGCTTAGCGGTAGGCGGGGGATCATTCTACGAGCAGTACTTC. Its protein product is CASSLAVGGGSFYEQYF.

The rearrangement joins TRBV28 to TRBJ1-5; D unresolved. Trimming left V 2 bases short and J 0 bases short, with 8 bases between. CDR1 is MDHEN, CDR2 SYDVKM, per germline. The CDR3 consists of 15 residues. CDR3 nucleotide sequence: TGTGCCAGCAGTTTAGTTCTGAGTAGCAATCAGCCCCAGCATTTT. It is translated as CASSLVLSSNQPQHF.

This chain joins TRBV4-3 and TRBJ1-1; a possible D gene is TRBD1 (6 bases). The V end lost 0 bases, the J end lost 1 base, and 9 bases lay between the germline ends. Germline V gives CDR1 LGHNA, CDR2 YSLEER. This CDR3 has 15 residues. The CDR3 is CASSQEHRANTEAFF. The CDR3 nucleotides are TGCGCCAGCAGCCAAGAACACAGGGCGAACACTGAAGCTTTCTTT.

The V gene is TRBV28, the J gene TRBJ1-1, with D tentatively TRBD1 (5 bases). Germline CDR1 is MDHEN and CDR2 is SYDVKM. The CDR3 extends over 14 amino acids. Trimming cost V 7 bases and J 2 bases, with 14 bases left between them. The CDR3 reads CASKRDSSNTEAFF. Here the CDR3 DNA reads TGTGCCAGCAAACGCGACAGCTCAAACACTGAAGCTTTCTTT.

The chain joins TRBV12-5 to TRBJ2-3; 14 bases agree with TRBD2. The V segment lost 6 bases and the J segment 5 bases; nucleotides outside the gene matches: 10. Germline CDR1 is LGHNT and CDR2 is FRNRAP. The CDR3 length is 17 residues. CDR3 in amino acids: CASGRGLAGVFVDTQYF. The CDR3 coding sequence is TGTGCTAGTGGGCGGGGACTAGCGGGAGTTTTTGTAGATACGCAGTATTTT.

The V gene is TRBV14, the J gene TRBJ2-1, with 11 bases identical to TRBD2. J lost 6 bases, V lost 6 bases, and 7 bases had no gene match. Per the germline V gene, CDR1 is SGHDN and CDR2 is FVKESK. The CDR3 is 15 residues long. In DNA form, the CDR3 reads TGTGCCAGCAGGAAGACTAGCGGGATACTCAATGAGCAGTTCTTC. It specifies CASRKTSGILNEQFF.

With respect to this clone: The same CDR3 is also encoded by other DNA sequences in this sample. The chain employs TRBV9 and TRBJ2-7, with 10 bases that match TRBD1. V trimming: 3 bases; J trimming: 2 bases; junction bases outside the gene matches: 5. Germline V CDR1 and CDR2: SGDLS, YYNGEE. The CDR3 is made up of 15 amino acids. As DNA, the CDR3 is TGTGCCAGCAGCGCCACCGGGACAGGGGCCTACGAGCAGTACTTC. It encodes CASSATGTGAYEQYF.